The 29 T cell receptor beta chains below were found in one sample sequenced in a study of glioma-infiltrating T cells after dendritic cell vaccination. Some clones are missing from TCRdb's copy, which holds only in-frame ones; the method was immunoSEQ multiplex PCR. The sample lists just under 100,000 clones, 80% occurring once. Time point indicated: after dendritic cell vaccination, including at tumor progression/relapse. This specimen was blood, taken after dendritic cell vaccination. These receptors all stem from a human donor with glioblastoma.

J is TRBJ2-3 and V is TRBV27, with 8 bases that match TRBD2. Germline CDR1 and CDR2: MNHEY and SMNVEV (reference sequence). Losses at the gene ends were 2 bases for V and 8 bases for J; bases not matched to a gene: 6. The CDR3 is made up of 14 amino acids. CDR3 amino acids: CASSLARAGGTQYF. CDR3 nucleotide sequence: TGTGCCAGCAGTTTAGCCCGGGCGGGGGGTACGCAGTATTTT.

The rearrangement joins TRBV5-1 to TRBJ1-6; D is possibly TRBD1 (5 bases). V lost 0 bases and J 4 bases, leaving 14 bases between the germline ends. CDR3 length: 17 amino acids. Germline CDR1 reads SGHRS; CDR2 reads YFSETQ. The CDR3 bases are TGCGCCAGCAGCTTGGAGGGCAGGGTGTCGTATAATTCACCCCTCCACTTT. This encodes CASSLEGRVSYNSPLHF.

By proportion, this clone is medium-sized (0.01 to 0.1%). J is TRBJ1-1 and V is TRBV12-5; D might be TRBD1 (5 bases). Germline-derived CDR1 and CDR2 are LGHNT and FRNRAP. CDR3 size: 14 residues. V was cut by 7 bases and J by 0 bases, with 12 bases left in between. The CDR3 coding sequence is TGTGCTAGTGCCGCTGACAGTCTGAACACTGAAGCTTTCTTT. Its translation: CASAADSLNTEAFF.

The chain couples TRBV27 to TRBJ2-7; D possibly corresponds to TRBD1 (8 bases). Trimming left V 7 bases short and J 1 base short, with 17 bases between. The V gene's germline CDR1 is MNHEY and CDR2 SMNVEV (reference sequence). This CDR3 contains 15 residues. CDR3 sequence reads: CASITEQGGSYEQYF. The CDR3 nucleotides are TGTGCCAGCATCACCGAACAGGGGGGGTCCTACGAGCAGTACTTC.

J is TRBJ1-3 and V is TRBV7-2; a possible D gene is TRBD1 (5 bases). The CDR3 contains 15 residues. CDR1 is SGHTA, CDR2 FQGNSA, per germline. V dropped 2 bases and J dropped 4 bases, with 12 bases sitting between them. The DNA for the CDR3 is TGTGCCAGCAGCTTAAGGTCAGGGTACGGAAACACCATATATTTT. This translates into CASSLRSGYGNTIYF.

The V gene is TRBV19, the J gene TRBJ1-5, with no clear D. Germline lookup yields CDR1 LNHDA and CDR2 SQIVND (reference sequence). Trimming took 2 bases from V and 3 from J, leaving 11 bases between them. There are 15 residues in the CDR3. CDR3 residues: CASSIMEANNQPQHF. The CDR3 nucleotides are TGTGCCAGTAGTATAATGGAGGCGAACAATCAGCCCCAGCATTTT.

V usage is TRBV6-6 and J usage is TRBJ1-2, with D possibly TRBD1 on 5 matching bases. Germline assignment: CDR1 MNHNY and CDR2 SVGAGI (reference sequence). V gave up 10 bases and J gave up 4 bases, with 10 bases separating them. The CDR3 is 11 amino acids. This CDR3 reads CATQGVYGYTF. The CDR3 coding sequence is TGTGCCACCCAGGGTGTCTATGGCTACACCTTC.

In DNA form, the CDR3 reads TGTGCCATCAGTGAGCGTACAGATACGCAGTATTTT. As protein: CAISERTDTQYF. The rearrangement uses TRBV10-3 and TRBJ2-3, with unresolved D. The germline V gene has CDR1 ENHRY and CDR2 SYGVKD. The CDR3 contains 12 residues. V was trimmed by 2 bases and J by 3 bases, leaving 3 bases between them.

The chain has TRBV10-3 and TRBJ1-1; 7 bases line up with TRBD1. The CDR3 runs 13 residues. The junction had 1 base not matched to a gene; V was cut back by 2 bases and J by 4 bases. Germline lookup yields CDR1 ENHRY and CDR2 SYGVKD. CDR3 in amino acids: CAISEQGGTEAFF. The CDR3, as DNA: TGTGCCATCAGTGAGCAGGGGGGCACTGAAGCTTTCTTT.

This clone was seen more than once but under ten times. The genes are TRBV9 and TRBJ2-3; TRBD2 matches at 9 bases. V lost 0 bases and J lost 4; bases outside the gene matches: 12. Germline V lookup: CDR1 SGDLS, CDR2 YYNGEE. The CDR3 length is 18 residues. As DNA, the CDR3 is TGTGCCAGCAGCGTAGCCTCCCTGACTAGCGGCATCCCAGATACGCAGTATTTT. It specifies CASSVASLTSGIPDTQYF.

The V gene is TRBV5-1, the J gene TRBJ1-2; D is unresolved. The CDR3 sequence is 13 residues long. V was pared by 1 base and J by 2 bases, with 6 bases between. Germline loops: CDR1 SGHRS, CDR2 YFSETQ. CDR3: CASSLKLNYGYTF. As DNA, the CDR3 is TGCGCCAGCAGCTTGAAATTAAACTATGGCTACACCTTC. The variable domain in full, completed from reference TRBV5-1 and TRBJ1-2, reads KAGVTQTPRYLIKTRGQQVTLSCSPISGHRSVSWYQQTPGQGLQFLFEYFSETQRNKGNFPGRFSGRQFSNSRSEMNVSTLELGDSALYLCASSLKLNYGYTFGSGTRLTVV.

The rearrangement uses TRBV11-3 and TRBJ2-2; possibly TRBD2 for D (6 bases). Trimming pared 4 bases from V and 1 base from J, leaving 10 bases between. The CDR3 length is 15 residues. CDR1 is SGHNT, CDR2 YENEEA, per germline. CDR3 DNA sequence: TGTGCCAGCAGCTATAGCGGTTTGAACACCGGGGAGCTGTTTTTT. Encoded protein: CASSYSGLNTGELFF.

The rearrangement joins TRBV9 to TRBJ1-6; D not certain. The V gene lost 0 bases and the J gene lost 5 bases, with 9 bases spanning the gap. The CDR3 extends over 15 amino acids. Germline CDR1 reads SGDLS; CDR2 reads YYNGEE. CDR3 in amino acids: CASSVGTANNSPLHF. In DNA form, the CDR3 reads TGTGCCAGCAGCGTAGGAACAGCTAATAATTCACCCCTCCACTTT.

This clone was seen only a few times. This chain joins TRBV10-3 and TRBJ2-3; possible D gene TRBD2, 6 bases. The CDR3 runs to 15 residues. V was trimmed by 7 bases and J by 0 bases, leaving 14 bases between them. CDR1 is ENHRY, CDR2 SYGVKD, per germline. As DNA, the CDR3 is TGTGCCATCAACGGGGGAGAGGCCAGCACAGATACGCAGTATTTT. It translates to CAINGGEASTDTQYF.

V usage is TRBV7-9 and J usage is TRBJ2-2, with 14 bases lining up with TRBD2. Germline V gene data show CDR1 as SEHNR and CDR2 as FQNEAQ (reference sequence). The V gene end was trimmed by 6 bases and the J gene end by 5 bases; junction bases not matched to a gene: 5. This CDR3 region has 16 residues. CDR3 DNA sequence: TGTGCCAGCAGTCCCGGACTAGCGGGAGGTACCGGGGAGCTGTTTTTT. Amino acid sequence: CASSPGLAGGTGELFF.

The chain uses TRBV11-1 and TRBJ2-7; D may be TRBD2 (6 bases). Germline V gene sequence: CDR1 SGHAT, CDR2 FQDESV (reference sequence). The V and J ends lost 5 bases and 6 bases respectively, with 11 bases between them. The CDR3 sequence is 12 residues long. CDR3 amino acids: CASSPLEGEQYF. The DNA of the CDR3 is TGTGCCAGCAGCCCCCTGGAGGGCGAGCAGTACTTC.

This rearrangement joins TRBV6-5 to TRBJ2-2, with 11 bases aligning to TRBD2. The V gene end was trimmed by 2 bases and the J gene end by 9 bases; junction bases not matched to a gene: 5. CDR1 MNHEY and CDR2 SVGAGI come from the germline V gene. CDR3 size: 15 residues. CDR3 in amino acids: CASSYTLAGDRELFF. The CDR3 DNA sequence: TGTGCCAGCAGTTACACACTAGCGGGAGATCGGGAGCTGTTTTTT.

This chain links TRBV6-6 with TRBJ1-4, with TRBD1 matching 10 bases. Germline loops: CDR1 MNHNY, CDR2 SVGAGI (reference sequence). The CDR3 spans 14 residues. The trim removed 4 bases at V and 8 bases at J, leaving 4 bases unmatched. CDR3 DNA sequence: TGTGCCAGCAGTTTCGACAGGGGGCTCGAAAAACTGTTTTTT. It yields the protein CASSFDRGLEKLFF.

The CDR3 region is CASLIEGPGNEQFF. CDR3 nucleotide sequence: TGCGCCAGCCTGATAGAGGGCCCTGGAAATGAGCAGTTCTTC. The chain links TRBV5-1 to TRBJ2-1; tentatively, D is TRBD2 (5 bases). The V end was cut by 7 bases, the J end by 7 bases, with 18 bases between. Looked up from germline, CDR1 is SGHRS and CDR2 is YFSETQ. The CDR3 contains 14 residues.

The V call is TRBV15, the J call TRBJ1-6, with TRBD1 matching 7 bases. Germline loops: CDR1 LNHNV, CDR2 YYDKDF (reference sequence). Trimming took 3 bases from V and 7 from J; bases not matched to a gene: 6. CDR3 length: 15 amino acids. The DNA for the CDR3 is TGTGCCACCAGCAGGGGAGACAGGGTAAATTCACCCCTCCACTTT. Its translation is CATSRGDRVNSPLHF.

The V call is TRBV7-8, the J call TRBJ1-5, with D maybe TRBD1 (6 bases). This CDR3 region has 16 residues. The germline V gene has CDR1 SGHVS and CDR2 FQNEAQ. V dropped 4 bases and J dropped 5 bases, with 18 bases sitting between them. CDR3 in DNA: TGTGCCAGCAGCTCGTACCCTGGACAGAGCTATCAGCCCCAGCATTTT. It encodes CASSSYPGQSYQPQHF.

V gene TRBV9 combines with J gene TRBJ1-2; 9 nucleotides match TRBD1. Germline V CDR1 and CDR2: SGDLS, YYNGEE. With V trimmed by 4 bases and J by 3 bases, 19 bases remained unmatched. This CDR3 contains 19 residues. This chain's CDR3 is CASSLHSDRGRELDYGYTF. CDR3 nucleotide sequence: TGTGCCAGCAGCCTTCACTCGGACAGGGGTAGGGAACTCGACTATGGCTACACCTTC.

V is TRBV5-1 and J is TRBJ2-7; TRBD1 matches at 9 bases. From germline, CDR1 is SGHRS and CDR2 YFSETQ. V lost 4 bases and J lost 3; bases outside the gene matches: 8. The CDR3 has 15 amino acids. This CDR3 is CASSQEPGQGYEQYF. In DNA form, the CDR3 reads TGCGCCAGCAGCCAAGAACCGGGACAGGGCTACGAGCAGTACTTC.

This CDR3 is CASSAILGLAGEQFF. The CDR3 DNA follows: TGTGCCAGCAGCGCTATACTTGGACTAGCGGGTGAGCAGTTCTTC. V and J are TRBV9 and TRBJ2-1; the match to TRBD2 covers 11 bases. V shed 3 bases, J shed 9 bases, and the junction held 8 bases outside the gene matches. The CDR3 is 15 residues long. CDR1 is SGDLS, CDR2 YYNGEE, per germline.

For the CDR3, the DNA is TGTGCCAGCAAGGTTACTAGCGACTACGAGCAGTACTTC. Translating it yields CASKVTSDYEQYF. This chain links TRBV6-5 with TRBJ2-7, with 7 nucleotides matching TRBD2. Germline V gene lookup returns CDR1 MNHEY and CDR2 SVGAGI. V lost 7 bases, J lost 3 bases, and 6 bases stayed unmatched. This CDR3 is 13 amino acids long.

The rearrangement links TRBV6-6 to TRBJ2-1; 11 bases are shared with TRBD2. This CDR3 contains 16 residues. Unmatched junction bases numbered 4, after V lost 2 bases and J lost 4 bases. Germline lookup yields CDR1 MNHNY and CDR2 SVGAGI (reference sequence). This chain's CDR3 is CASSYAGTSGYNEQFF. Written as DNA, the CDR3 is TGTGCCAGCAGTTACGCAGGGACTAGCGGATACAATGAGCAGTTCTTC.

The CDR3: CASSQVYSGTSGIHEQFF. CDR3 bases: TGCGCCAGCAGCCAAGTTTATTCGGGGACTAGCGGGATTCATGAGCAGTTCTTC. The chain combines TRBV4-1 with TRBJ2-1, with 13 bases fitting TRBD2. J was trimmed by 8 bases and V by 1 base; bases with no gene match: 11. This CDR3 has 18 residues. The V gene's germline CDR1 is MGHRA and CDR2 YSYEKL.

V gene TRBV7-6 combines with J gene TRBJ2-5, with D tentatively TRBD2 (6 bases). V lost 5 bases to trimming and J lost 4 bases, with 17 bases between them. CDR3 length: 15 residues. Germline CDR1 SGHVS, CDR2 FNYEAQ. CDR3 sequence: CASSPGLLRTETQYF. DNA of the CDR3: TGTGCCAGCAGCCCGGGACTTCTACGAACAGAGACCCAGTACTTC.

This chain links TRBV19 with TRBJ1-5; D perhaps matches TRBD1 (6 bases). The CDR3 is 14 residues long. Germline V gives CDR1 LNHDA, CDR2 SQIVND (reference sequence). V lost 6 bases to trimming and J lost 0 bases, with 9 bases between them. CDR3 region: CASRWGHSNQPQHF. The DNA of the CDR3 is TGTGCCAGTAGGTGGGGGCATAGCAATCAGCCCCAGCATTTT.